This T cell receptor beta chain comes out of a study of T-cell reconstitution after alpha-beta-depleted transplantation in children. This clonotype was seen repeatedly, ten times or more. Preparation of the TCRbeta library involved a method that used unique molecular identifiers. TCRdb used MiXCR to reprocess the PCR reads, holding one entry per CDR3 protein. The profile covers some 390,000 distinct CDR3 sequences, with 20% appearing a single time and about 3.8% taken by the ten largest. The source material was PBMCs from the stem cell graft donor, sampled from the stem cell graft. The receptor comes from a human donor who donated a stem cell graft to a child with acute myeloid leukemia.

CDR3 protein: CASSHLGQGNPYNEQFF. The CDR3 nucleotides are TGTGCCAGCAGCCACCTCGGACAGGGTAACCCCTACAATGAGCAGTTCTTC. This sequence joins TRBV3-1 and TRBJ2-1; 8 bases align to TRBD1. Unmatched junction bases numbered 9, after V lost 3 bases and J lost 2 bases. The CDR3 is made up of 17 amino acids. Germline V CDR1 and CDR2: LGHDT, YNNKEL (reference sequence).